This T cell receptor beta chain was captured in a study of OX40 agonist ivuxolimab in advanced cancers. V lost 2 bases and J 6 bases, leaving 10 bases between the germline ends. CDR1 and CDR2 (germline): KGHSH, LQKENI. This CDR3 has 13 residues. This table comes from immunoSEQ multiplex PCR, and its TCRdb copy is limited to in-frame clones, with some not included. Of roughly 63,000 clones in the sample, roughly nine tenths were seen once. Specimen: CD4+ or CD8+ T cells sorted from blood, collected in a trial of the OX40 agonist ivuxolimab. This chain links TRBV18 with TRBJ1-2; possible D gene TRBD1, 6 bases. This TCR was sampled from an adult with an advanced solid tumor such as melanoma, head and neck, liver or kidney cancer. DNA of the CDR3: TGTGCCAGCTCACCAAGCCAGGGGAATGGCTACACCTTC. It specifies CASSPSQGNGYTF.